The 2 T cell receptor beta chains given below trace back to one sample, sequenced in a study of neurological immune-mediated disorders. TCRdb re-analysed the 5' RACE reads in MiXCR, keeping a single row per CDR3 protein. The data show 55,000 to 75,000 distinct CDR3 sequences, roughly 5% seen once. The material sequenced was PBMCs. The receptors shown here come from a woman between 25 and 40 years old with multiple sclerosis.

This clonotype was picked up many times. The chain recombines TRBV4-1 with TRBJ1-5; TRBD1 is a possible D gene (5 bases). Germline assignment: CDR1 MGHRA and CDR2 YSYEKL. The CDR3 consists of 15 residues. Trimming shortened V by 0 bases and J by 3 bases, and 9 bases separated the two germline ends. CDR3 bases: TGCGCCAGCAGCCAAGATGCCAGGGTCAATCAGCCCCAGCATTTT. Protein: CASSQDARVNQPQHF.

This clonotype was counted ten times or more. V is TRBV5-6 and J is TRBJ1-2; 7 nucleotides line up with TRBD1. J was trimmed by 4 bases and V by 4 bases; bases with no gene match: 4. The CDR3 spans 13 residues. Germline lookup yields CDR1 SGHDT and CDR2 YYEEEE. This chain's CDR3 is CASSAGTVYGYTF. The CDR3 DNA follows: TGTGCCAGCAGCGCCGGGACAGTCTATGGCTACACCTTC.